This T cell receptor (beta chain) was captured in a study of beta chain features in type 1 diabetes. Expressed TCRB transcripts were sequenced, since all the RNA that had been isolated was reverse transcribed. Repertoires were generated with immunoSEQ multiplex PCR, while TCRdb's copy carries only in-frame clones and drops some. The sample holds under 800,000 clones, around 15% seen once. This clone has only a few counts. The source is a man aged 18 to 30 in good health. The material sequenced was naive CD4+ T cells from blood.

Here the CDR3 DNA reads TGTGCCAGCAGCGCAGGGGCGACCTACGAGCAGTACTTC. Translating it yields CASSAGATYEQYF. V gene TRBV9 combines with J gene TRBJ2-7; tentative D call: TRBD1 (6 bases). The germline gives CDR1 SGDLS, CDR2 YYNGEE. V was trimmed by 3 bases and J by 2 bases, leaving 9 bases between them. There are 13 residues in the CDR3.